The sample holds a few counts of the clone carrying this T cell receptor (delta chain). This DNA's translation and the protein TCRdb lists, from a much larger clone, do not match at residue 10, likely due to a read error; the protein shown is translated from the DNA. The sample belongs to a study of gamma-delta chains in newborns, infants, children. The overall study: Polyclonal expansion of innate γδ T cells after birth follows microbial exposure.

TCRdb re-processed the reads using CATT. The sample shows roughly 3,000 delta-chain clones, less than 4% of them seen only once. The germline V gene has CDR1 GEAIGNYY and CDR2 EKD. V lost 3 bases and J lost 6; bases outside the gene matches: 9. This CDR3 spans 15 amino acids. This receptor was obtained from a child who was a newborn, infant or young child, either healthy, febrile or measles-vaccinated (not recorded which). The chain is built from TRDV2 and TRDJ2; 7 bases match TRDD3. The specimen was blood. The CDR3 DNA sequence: TGTGCCTGTGACCCCGTCGGATACGAGGCAGCACAACTCTTCTTT. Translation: CACDPVGYEAAQLFF.